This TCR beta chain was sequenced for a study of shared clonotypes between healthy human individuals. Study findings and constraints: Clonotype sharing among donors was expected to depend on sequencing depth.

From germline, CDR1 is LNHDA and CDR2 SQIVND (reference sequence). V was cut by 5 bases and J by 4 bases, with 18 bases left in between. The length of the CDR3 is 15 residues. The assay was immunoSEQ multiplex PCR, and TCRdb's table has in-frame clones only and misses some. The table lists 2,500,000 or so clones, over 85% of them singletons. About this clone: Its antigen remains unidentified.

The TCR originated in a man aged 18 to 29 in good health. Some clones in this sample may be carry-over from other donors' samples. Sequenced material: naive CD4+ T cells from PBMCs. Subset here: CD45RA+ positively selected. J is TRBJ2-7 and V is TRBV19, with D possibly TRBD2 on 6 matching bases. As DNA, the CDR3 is TGTGCCAGTAGTGGTTACTTGCGGGGCCCTTACGAGCAGTACTTC. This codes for CASSGYLRGPYEQYF.